The rows below give T cell receptor beta chains drawn from one sample of a study of blood T cell repertoires in COVID-19. This table comes from immunoSEQ multiplex PCR, and its TCRdb copy is limited to in-frame clones, with some not included. The data show over 60,000 clones, around nine tenths seen once. The sequenced sample consisted of peripheral blood. Receptors originate from a man aged 65 to 79 with active or convalescent COVID-19. CDR3s include the opening cysteine and the closing phenylalanine or tryptophan. Fields, in order: CDR3 length, V gene, J gene, D gene, clone size, CDR3 protein, CDR3 DNA. A D gene is named only where the DNA matches it firmly. Some rows have no size entry. The others give once, few or many, or a class for an expanded clone.

len: 13; v_gene: TRBV30; j_gene: TRBJ1-2; d_gene: TRBD1; abundance: NA; CDR3aa: CAWTQGAHYGYTF; CDR3nt: TGTGCCTGGACCCAGGGGGCCCACTATGGCTACACCTTC
len: 13; v_gene: TRBV5-5; j_gene: TRBJ1-1; d_gene: TRBD1; abundance: NA; CDR3aa: CASSLTGDTEAFF; CDR3nt: TGTGCCAGCAGCCTTACAGGGGACACTGAAGCTTTCTTT
len: 13; v_gene: TRBV6-6; j_gene: TRBJ2-7; d_gene: NA; abundance: NA; CDR3aa: CASSYLTGYEQYF; CDR3nt: TGTGCCAGCAGTTACCTTACAGGCTACGAGCAGTACTTC
len: 14; v_gene: TRBV5-4; j_gene: TRBJ1-3; d_gene: NA; abundance: NA; CDR3aa: CASSLLGRGHTIYF; CDR3nt: TGTGCCAGCAGCCTTTTAGGGAGAGGGCACACCATATATTTT
len: 15; v_gene: TRBV19; j_gene: TRBJ1-5; d_gene: NA; abundance: NA; CDR3aa: CASSIVVASNQPQHF; CDR3nt: TGTGCCAGTAGTATTGTAGTAGCAAGCAATCAGCCCCAGCATTTT
len: 15; v_gene: TRBV7-6; j_gene: TRBJ2-7; d_gene: TRBD2; abundance: NA; CDR3aa: CASSKAGGPPYEQYF; CDR3nt: TGTGCCAGCAGCAAAGCGGGGGGCCCCCCCTACGAGCAGTACTTC
len: 13; v_gene: TRBV18; j_gene: TRBJ2-5; d_gene: NA; abundance: NA; CDR3aa: CASSPSGQETQYF; CDR3nt: TGTGCCAGCTCCCCCTCGGGCCAAGAGACCCAGTACTTC
len: 14; v_gene: TRBV28; j_gene: TRBJ1-2; d_gene: TRBD1; abundance: NA; CDR3aa: CASSPDRGWYGYTF; CDR3nt: TGTGCCAGCAGTCCTGACAGGGGGTGGTATGGCTACACCTTC
len: 13; v_gene: TRBV18; j_gene: TRBJ1-2; d_gene: NA; abundance: NA; CDR3aa: CASSPPIEGGYTF; CDR3nt: TGTGCCAGCTCACCACCCATCGAGGGTGGCTACACCTTC
len: 18; v_gene: TRBV3-1/TRBV3-2; j_gene: TRBJ1-2; d_gene: NA; abundance: NA; CDR3aa: CASSRSSQHRAGDYGYTF; CDR3nt: TGTGCCAGCAGCCGCTCATCACAACACAGGGCAGGCGACTATGGCTACACCTTC
len: 18; v_gene: TRBV28; j_gene: TRBJ1-3; d_gene: NA; abundance: NA; CDR3aa: CASSLSSARRGGGNTIYF; CDR3nt: TGTGCCAGCAGTTTATCTTCTGCCCGCAGGGGCGGTGGAAACACCATATATTTT
len: 14; v_gene: TRBV19; j_gene: TRBJ1-2; d_gene: TRBD1; abundance: NA; CDR3aa: CASSIRDRGRPVSF; CDR3nt: TGTGCCAGTAGTATTCGGGACAGGGGGCGGCCGGTCTCCTTC
len: 16; v_gene: TRBV5-1; j_gene: TRBJ2-1; d_gene: TRBD2; abundance: NA; CDR3aa: CASSLEPSGSYNEQFF; CDR3nt: TGCGCCAGCAGCTTGGAACCTAGCGGGTCCTACAATGAGCAGTTCTTC
len: 14; v_gene: TRBV11-2; j_gene: TRBJ1-5; d_gene: NA; abundance: NA; CDR3aa: CASSLHPQGQPQHF; CDR3nt: TGTGCCAGCAGCCTCCACCCCCAGGGCCAGCCCCAGCATTTT
len: 12; v_gene: TRBV30; j_gene: TRBJ2-7; d_gene: NA; abundance: NA; CDR3aa: CAWSVKPWEQYF; CDR3nt: TGTGCCTGGAGTGTTAAGCCGTGGGAGCAGTACTTC
len: 13; v_gene: TRBV9; j_gene: TRBJ2-1; d_gene: NA; abundance: NA; CDR3aa: CASSVGLLNEQFF; CDR3nt: TGTGCCAGCAGCGTAGGGCTGCTCAATGAGCAGTTCTTC
len: 16; v_gene: TRBV2; j_gene: TRBJ2-3; d_gene: TRBD2; abundance: NA; CDR3aa: CASRALTSGNADTQYF; CDR3nt: TGTGCCAGCAGAGCCCTCACTAGCGGGAACGCAGATACGCAGTATTTT
len: 14; v_gene: TRBV18; j_gene: TRBJ2-2; d_gene: TRBD1; abundance: NA; CDR3aa: CASSPGQTIGELFF; CDR3nt: TGTGCCAGCTCACCGGGACAGACCATCGGGGAGCTGTTTTTT
len: 18; v_gene: TRBV5-1; j_gene: TRBJ1-4; d_gene: NA; abundance: NA; CDR3aa: CASSLRQHTRASSEKLFF; CDR3nt: TGCGCCAGCAGCTTGAGACAACATACCAGGGCATCAAGTGAAAAACTGTTTTTT
len: 15; v_gene: TRBV7-2; j_gene: TRBJ2-7; d_gene: NA; abundance: NA; CDR3aa: CASSQGTGRAYEQYF; CDR3nt: TGTGCCAGCAGCCAGGGAACCGGACGGGCCTACGAGCAGTACTTC
len: 13; v_gene: TRBV29-1; j_gene: TRBJ2-1; d_gene: TRBD2; abundance: NA; CDR3aa: CSVETSGTGEQFF; CDR3nt: TGCAGCGTTGAAACTAGCGGGACCGGGGAGCAGTTCTTC
len: 15; v_gene: TRBV5-1; j_gene: TRBJ2-7; d_gene: TRBD2; abundance: NA; CDR3aa: CASSLGLAGSYEQYF; CDR3nt: TGCGCCAGCAGCCTCGGGTTAGCGGGATCCTACGAGCAGTACTTC
len: 14; v_gene: TRBV19; j_gene: TRBJ1-2; d_gene: NA; abundance: once; CDR3aa: CASNPIAGNYGYTF; CDR3nt: TGTGCCAGTAATCCGATCGCAGGGAACTATGGCTACACCTTC
len: 16; v_gene: TRBV4-1; j_gene: TRBJ1-2; d_gene: TRBD1; abundance: NA; CDR3aa: CASSQPTGGINYGYTF; CDR3nt: TGCGCCAGCAGCCAACCAACAGGGGGTATCAACTATGGCTACACCTTC
len: 15; v_gene: TRBV27; j_gene: TRBJ1-6; d_gene: NA; abundance: NA; CDR3aa: CASRFDTGNNSPLHF; CDR3nt: TGTGCCAGCAGATTTGATACAGGGAATAATTCACCCCTCCACTTT
len: 12; v_gene: TRBV5-8; j_gene: TRBJ1-1; d_gene: TRBD1; abundance: NA; CDR3aa: CASSSTGDEAFF; CDR3nt: TGTGCCAGCAGCTCTACAGGGGATGAGGCTTTCTTT